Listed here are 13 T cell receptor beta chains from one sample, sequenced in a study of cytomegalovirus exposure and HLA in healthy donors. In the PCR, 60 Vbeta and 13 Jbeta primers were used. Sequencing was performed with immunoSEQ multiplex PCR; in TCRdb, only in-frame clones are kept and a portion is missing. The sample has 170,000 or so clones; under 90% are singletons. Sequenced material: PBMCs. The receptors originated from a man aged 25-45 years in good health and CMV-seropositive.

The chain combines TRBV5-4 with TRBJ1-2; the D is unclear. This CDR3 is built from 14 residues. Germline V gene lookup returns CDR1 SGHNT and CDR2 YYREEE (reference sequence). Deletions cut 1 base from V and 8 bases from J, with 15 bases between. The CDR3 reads CASSLPPGSRGYTF. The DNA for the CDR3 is TGTGCCAGCAGCTTGCCTCCAGGATCTCGCGGCTACACCTTC.

The CDR3 bases are TGTGCCAGCAGCCCGGGGACAAACCCTAACGAGCAGTACTTC. It translates to CASSPGTNPNEQYF. The chain employs TRBV9 and TRBJ2-7; a weak D match, TRBD1 (6 bases). Trimming took 4 bases from V and 5 from J, leaving 16 bases between them. The CDR3 length is 14 residues. Germline V gene lookup returns CDR1 SGDLS and CDR2 YYNGEE.

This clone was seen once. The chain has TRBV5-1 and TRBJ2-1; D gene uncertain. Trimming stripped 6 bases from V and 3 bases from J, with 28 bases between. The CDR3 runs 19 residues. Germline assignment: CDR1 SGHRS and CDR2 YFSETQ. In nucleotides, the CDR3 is TGCGCCAGCACAAAATCCCGAACCGGTGGGCCGGTAGACTACAATGAGCAGTTCTTC. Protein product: CASTKSRTGGPVDYNEQFF.

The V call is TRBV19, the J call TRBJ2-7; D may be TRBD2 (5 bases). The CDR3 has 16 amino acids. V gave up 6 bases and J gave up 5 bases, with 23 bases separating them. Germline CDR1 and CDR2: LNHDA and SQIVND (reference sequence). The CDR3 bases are TGTGCCAGTAGCCCAACCAAAAGTAGCGCGTGGGACGAGCAGTACTTC. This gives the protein CASSPTKSSAWDEQYF.

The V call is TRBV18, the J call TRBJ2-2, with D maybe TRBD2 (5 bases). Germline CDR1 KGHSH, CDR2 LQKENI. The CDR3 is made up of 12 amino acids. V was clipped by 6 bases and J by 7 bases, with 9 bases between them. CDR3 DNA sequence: TGTGCCAGCTCGAGGACTGACGGGGAGCTGTTTTTT. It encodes CASSRTDGELFF.

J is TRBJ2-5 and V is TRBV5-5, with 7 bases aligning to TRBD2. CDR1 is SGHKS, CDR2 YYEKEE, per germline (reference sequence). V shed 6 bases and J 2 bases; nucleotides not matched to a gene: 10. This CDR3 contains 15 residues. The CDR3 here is CASTPLSGRQETQYF. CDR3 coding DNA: TGTGCCAGCACCCCTCTTAGCGGGCGGCAAGAGACCCAGTACTTC.

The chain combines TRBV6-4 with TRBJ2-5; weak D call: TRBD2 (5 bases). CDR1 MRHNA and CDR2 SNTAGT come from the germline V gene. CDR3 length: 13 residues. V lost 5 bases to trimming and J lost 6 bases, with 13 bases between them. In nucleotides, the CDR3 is TGTGCCAGCAGTCCGTCGTCGGGAAAGACCCAGTACTTC. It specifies CASSPSSGKTQYF.

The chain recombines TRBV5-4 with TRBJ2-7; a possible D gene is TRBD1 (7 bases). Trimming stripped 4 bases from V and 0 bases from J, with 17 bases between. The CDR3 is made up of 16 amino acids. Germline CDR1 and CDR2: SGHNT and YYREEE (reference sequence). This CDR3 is CASSIQTGEDSYEQYF. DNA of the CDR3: TGTGCCAGCAGCATCCAAACAGGGGAGGACTCCTACGAGCAGTACTTC.

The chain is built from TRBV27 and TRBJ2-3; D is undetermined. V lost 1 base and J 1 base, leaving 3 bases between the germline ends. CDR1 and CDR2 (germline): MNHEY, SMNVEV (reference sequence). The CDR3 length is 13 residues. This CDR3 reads CASSLFGTDTQYF. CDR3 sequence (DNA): TGTGCCAGCAGTTTATTCGGCACAGATACGCAGTATTTT.

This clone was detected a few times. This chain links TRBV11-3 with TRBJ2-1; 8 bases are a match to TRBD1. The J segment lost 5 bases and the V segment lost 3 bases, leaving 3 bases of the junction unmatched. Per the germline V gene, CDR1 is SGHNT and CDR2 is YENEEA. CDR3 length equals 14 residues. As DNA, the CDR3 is TGTGCCAGCAGCTTTTGGACAGGGAACAATGAGCAGTTCTTC. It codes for CASSFWTGNNEQFF.

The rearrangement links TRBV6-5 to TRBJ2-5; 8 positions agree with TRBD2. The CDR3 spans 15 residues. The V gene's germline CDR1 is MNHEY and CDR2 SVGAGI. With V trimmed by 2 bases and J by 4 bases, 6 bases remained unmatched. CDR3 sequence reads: CASSYAGGTGETQYF. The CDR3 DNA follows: TGTGCCAGCAGTTACGCGGGGGGAACTGGAGAGACCCAGTACTTC.

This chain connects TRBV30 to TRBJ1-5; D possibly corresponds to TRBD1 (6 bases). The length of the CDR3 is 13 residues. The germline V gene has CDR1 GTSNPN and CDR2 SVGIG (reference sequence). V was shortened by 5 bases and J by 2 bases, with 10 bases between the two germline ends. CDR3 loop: CAWGTSGNQPQHF. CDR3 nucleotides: TGTGCCTGGGGGACATCCGGCAATCAGCCCCAGCATTTT.

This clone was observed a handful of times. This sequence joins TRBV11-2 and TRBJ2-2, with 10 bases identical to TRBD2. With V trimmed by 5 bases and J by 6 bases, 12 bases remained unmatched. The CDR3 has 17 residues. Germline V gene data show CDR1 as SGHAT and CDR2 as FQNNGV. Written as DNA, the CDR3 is TGTGCCAGCAGCGCGAGTTATAGCGGGGGGACTCCCGGGGAGCTGTTTTTT. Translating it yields CASSASYSGGTPGELFF.